The present T cell receptor beta chain was sequenced within a study of T cell clonality in common variable immunodeficiency. Study-wide results and caveats: Reportedly, TCR beta sequences from common variable immunodeficiency showed fewer deletions and N-nucleotide insertions.

The CDR3 covers 16 residues. After removal of 4 bases from V and 6 bases from J, the junction contained 12 bases not matched to a gene. Sequencing was performed with immunoSEQ multiplex PCR; in TCRdb, only in-frame clones are kept and a portion is missing. This sample comprises tens of thousands of clones, none seen once only. This clone was seen repeatedly, ten times or more. Its antigen is undetermined. The read ends 3 residues shy of where the CDR3 ends; the end is completed using the germline J gene. The TCR comes from a human donor with common variable immunodeficiency. This chain uses TRBV12-3 or TRBV12-4 with TRBJ2-1; 7 positions agree with TRBD2. The sequencing input was peripheral blood mononuclear cells. This CDR3 is CASSSGLPGTRNEQFF. The sequenced part of the CDR3 DNA is TGTGCCAGCAGTTCGGGACTACCGGGGACCCGCAATGAG.